Only a few counts were recorded for the clone carrying this T cell receptor beta chain. With 5 bases clipped from V and 11 bases from J, the junction kept 6 bases outside the gene matches. The length of the CDR3 is 12 residues. The V gene's germline CDR1 is SGHAT and CDR2 FQNNGV. These data belong to a study of blood T cell repertoires in COVID-19. In the study overall: Researchers got acute and convalescent COVID-19 samples from the United States, Italy and Spain. In each case, the material was cDNA or gDNA derived from T cells, B-cell-depleted T cells, or PBMCs.

Per the original methods: Scientists estimated how many nucleated cells there were by amplifying reference gene primers. This table comes from immunoSEQ multiplex PCR, and its TCRdb copy is limited to in-frame clones, with some not included. That table is the source of V, J and clone size, and D and trimming were worked out from the DNA. The table records under 75,000 clones, over 70% of them present only once. This TCR came from a human donor in a cohort sampled during active COVID-19. Material: peripheral blood. V and J are TRBV11-2 and TRBJ1-1; 9 bases map to TRBD1. CDR3 region: CASSVRDREAFF. CDR3 nucleotide sequence: TGTGCCAGCAGCGTCCGGGACAGGGAGGCTTTCTTT. The complete variable domain, with remaining parts taken from reference TRBV11-2 and TRBJ1-1, reads EAGVAQSPRYKIIEKRQSVAFWCNPISGHATLYWYQQILGQGPKLLIQFQNNGVVDDSQLPKDRFSAERLKGVDSTLKIQPAKLEDSAVYLCASSVRDREAFFGQGTRLTVV.